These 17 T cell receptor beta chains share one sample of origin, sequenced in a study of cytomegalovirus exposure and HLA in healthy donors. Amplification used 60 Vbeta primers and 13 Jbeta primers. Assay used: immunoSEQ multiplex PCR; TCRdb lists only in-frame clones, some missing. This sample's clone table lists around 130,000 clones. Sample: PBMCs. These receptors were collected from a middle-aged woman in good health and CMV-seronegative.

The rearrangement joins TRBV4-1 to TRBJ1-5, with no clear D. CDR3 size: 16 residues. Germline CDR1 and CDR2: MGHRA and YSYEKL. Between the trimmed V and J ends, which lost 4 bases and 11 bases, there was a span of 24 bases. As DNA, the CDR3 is TGCGCCAGCAGCCTCTCAAGATCCCCAAAGGCGGAGACCCAGCATTTT. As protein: CASSLSRSPKAETQHF.

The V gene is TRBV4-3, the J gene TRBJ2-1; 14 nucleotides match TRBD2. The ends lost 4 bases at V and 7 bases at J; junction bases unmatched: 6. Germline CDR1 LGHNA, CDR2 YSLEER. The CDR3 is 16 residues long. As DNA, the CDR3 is TGCGCCAGCAGCCGCAGACTAGCGGGGGGGCAGAATGAGCAGTTCTTC. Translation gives CASSRRLAGGQNEQFF.

CDR3 bases: TGTGCCAGCAGTTTAGGCGGGCCTAATCAGCCCCAGCATTTT. Its protein is CASSLGGPNQPQHF. V gene TRBV28 combines with J gene TRBJ1-5; D remains ambiguous. The CDR3 is made up of 14 amino acids. In germline, CDR1 is MDHEN, CDR2 SYDVKM. Trimming removed 2 bases at V and 4 bases at J, with 9 bases between.

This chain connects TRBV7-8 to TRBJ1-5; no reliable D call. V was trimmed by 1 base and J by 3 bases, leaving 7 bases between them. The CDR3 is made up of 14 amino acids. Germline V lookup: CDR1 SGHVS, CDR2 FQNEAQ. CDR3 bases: TGTGCCAGCAGCTTAGGGGAGAACAATCAGCCCCAGCATTTT. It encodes CASSLGENNQPQHF.

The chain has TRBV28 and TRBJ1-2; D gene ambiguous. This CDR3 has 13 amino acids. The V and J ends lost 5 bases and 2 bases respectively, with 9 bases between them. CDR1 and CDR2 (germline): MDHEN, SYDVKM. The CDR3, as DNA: TGTGCCAGCAGTCCCGAGCCAAACTATGGCTACACCTTC. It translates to CASSPEPNYGYTF.

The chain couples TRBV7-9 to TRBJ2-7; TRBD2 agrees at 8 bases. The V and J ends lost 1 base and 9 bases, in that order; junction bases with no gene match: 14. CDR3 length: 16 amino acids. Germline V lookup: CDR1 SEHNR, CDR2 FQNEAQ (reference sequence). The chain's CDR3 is CASSLGTSMVDAVQYF. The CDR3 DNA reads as TGTGCCAGCAGCTTAGGGACTAGCATGGTCGATGCGGTGCAGTACTTC.

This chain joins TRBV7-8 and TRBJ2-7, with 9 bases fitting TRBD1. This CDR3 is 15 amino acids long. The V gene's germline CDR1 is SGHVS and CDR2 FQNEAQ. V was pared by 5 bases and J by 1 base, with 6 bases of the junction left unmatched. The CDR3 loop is CASSKPGQGSYEQYF. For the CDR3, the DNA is TGTGCCAGCAGCAAACCGGGACAGGGTTCCTACGAGCAGTACTTC.

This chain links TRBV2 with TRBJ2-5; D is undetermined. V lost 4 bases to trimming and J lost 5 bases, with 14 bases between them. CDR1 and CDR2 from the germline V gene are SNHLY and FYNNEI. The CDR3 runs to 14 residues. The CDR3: CASSVPRTAETQYF. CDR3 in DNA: TGTGCCAGCAGTGTACCGAGAACCGCGGAGACCCAGTACTTC.

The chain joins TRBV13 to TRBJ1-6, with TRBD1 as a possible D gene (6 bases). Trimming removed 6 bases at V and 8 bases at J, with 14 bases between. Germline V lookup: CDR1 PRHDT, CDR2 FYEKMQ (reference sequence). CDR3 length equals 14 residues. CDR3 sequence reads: CASRQGQTHSPLHF. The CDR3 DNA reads TGTGCCAGCAGACAGGGCCAAACCCATTCACCCCTCCACTTT. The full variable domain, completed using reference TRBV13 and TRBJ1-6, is AAGVIQSPRHLIKEKRETATLKCYPIPRHDTVYWYQQGPGQDPQFLISFYEKMQSDKGSIPDRFSAQQFSDYHSELNMSSLELGDSALYFCASRQGQTHSPLHFGNGTRLTVT.

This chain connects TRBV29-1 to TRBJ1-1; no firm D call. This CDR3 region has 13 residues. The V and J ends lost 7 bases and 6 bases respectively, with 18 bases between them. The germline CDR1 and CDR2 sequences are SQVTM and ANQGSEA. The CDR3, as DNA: TGCAGCGCATACCCCCAGGCTAGCTCTGAAGCTTTCTTT. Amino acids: CSAYPQASSEAFF.

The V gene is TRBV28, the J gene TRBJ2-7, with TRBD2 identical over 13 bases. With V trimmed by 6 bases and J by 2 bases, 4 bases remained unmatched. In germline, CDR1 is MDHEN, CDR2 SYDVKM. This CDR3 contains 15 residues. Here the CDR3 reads CASSRTSGGTYEQYF. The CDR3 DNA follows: TGTGCCAGCAGCCGGACTAGCGGGGGTACCTACGAGCAGTACTTC.

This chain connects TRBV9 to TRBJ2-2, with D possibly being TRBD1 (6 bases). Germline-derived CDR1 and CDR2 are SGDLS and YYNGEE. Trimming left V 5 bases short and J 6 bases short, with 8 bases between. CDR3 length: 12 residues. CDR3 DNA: TGTGCCAGCAGTCCAGGGGCCGGGGAGCTGTTTTTT. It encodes CASSPGAGELFF.

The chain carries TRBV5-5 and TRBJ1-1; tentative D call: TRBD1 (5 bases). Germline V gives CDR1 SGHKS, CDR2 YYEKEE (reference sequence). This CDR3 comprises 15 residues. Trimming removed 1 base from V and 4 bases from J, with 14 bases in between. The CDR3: CASSLLWGGSTEAFF. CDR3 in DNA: TGTGCCAGCAGCTTGTTATGGGGGGGGAGCACTGAAGCTTTCTTT.

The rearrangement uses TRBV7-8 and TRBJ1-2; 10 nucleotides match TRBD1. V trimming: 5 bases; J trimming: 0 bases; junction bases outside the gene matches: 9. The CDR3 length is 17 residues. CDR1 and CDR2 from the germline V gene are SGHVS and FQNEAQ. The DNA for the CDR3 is TGTGCCAGCAGCCCCAGACAGGGGGCCTTAGCTAACTATGGCTACACCTTC. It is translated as CASSPRQGALANYGYTF. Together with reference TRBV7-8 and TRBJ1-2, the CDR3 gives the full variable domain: GAGVSQSPRYKVAKRGQDVALRCDPISGHVSLFWYQQALGQGPEFLTYFQNEAQLDKSGLPSDRFFAERPEGSVSTLKIQRTQQEDSAVYLCASSPRQGALANYGYTFGSGTRLTVV.

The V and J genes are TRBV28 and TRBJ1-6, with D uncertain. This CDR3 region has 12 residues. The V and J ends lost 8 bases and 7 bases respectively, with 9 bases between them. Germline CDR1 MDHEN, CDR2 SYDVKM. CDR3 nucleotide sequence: TGTGCCAGCGGCCGCGGAAATTCACCCCTCCACTTT. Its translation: CASGRGNSPLHF.

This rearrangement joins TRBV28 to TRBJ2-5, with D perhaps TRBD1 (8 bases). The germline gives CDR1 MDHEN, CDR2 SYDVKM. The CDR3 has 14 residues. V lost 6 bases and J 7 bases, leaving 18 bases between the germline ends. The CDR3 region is CASSGQGGKRTQYF. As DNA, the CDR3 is TGTGCCAGCAGCGGACAGGGAGGGAAAAGGACCCAGTACTTC.

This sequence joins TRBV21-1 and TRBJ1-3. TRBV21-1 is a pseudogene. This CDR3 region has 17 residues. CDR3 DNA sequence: TGTGCCAGCAGCAATCCCCGGGCCAGTCGGGATGGAAACACCATATATTTT. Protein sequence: CASSNPRASRDGNTIYF.